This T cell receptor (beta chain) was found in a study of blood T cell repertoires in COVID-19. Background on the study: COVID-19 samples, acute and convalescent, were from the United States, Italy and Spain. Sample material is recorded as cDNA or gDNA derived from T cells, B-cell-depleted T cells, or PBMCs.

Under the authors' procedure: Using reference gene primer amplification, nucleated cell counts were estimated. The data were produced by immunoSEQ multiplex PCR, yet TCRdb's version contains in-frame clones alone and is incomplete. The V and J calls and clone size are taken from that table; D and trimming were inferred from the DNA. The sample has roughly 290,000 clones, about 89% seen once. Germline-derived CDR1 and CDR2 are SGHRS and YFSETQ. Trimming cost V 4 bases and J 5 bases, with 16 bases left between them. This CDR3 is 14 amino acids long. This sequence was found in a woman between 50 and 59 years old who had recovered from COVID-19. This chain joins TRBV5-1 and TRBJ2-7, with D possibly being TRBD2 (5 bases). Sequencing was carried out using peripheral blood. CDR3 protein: CASSQDSPGDEQYF. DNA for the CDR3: TGCGCCAGCAGCCAGGACTCCCCTGGGGACGAGCAGTACTTC.